Following are 5 T cell receptor beta chains from one sample sequenced in a study of blood T cell repertoires in COVID-19. The protocol was immunoSEQ multiplex PCR, while the TCRdb copy is restricted to in-frame clones and leaves out a portion. The table records around 200,000 clones, over 75% of them present only once. The sample comprised PBMCs or T cells enriched from blood (not recorded which). These receptor sequences come from a woman in her 40s with acute COVID-19.

V gene TRBV28 combines with J gene TRBJ1-2, with unresolved D. CDR1 and CDR2 (germline): MDHEN, SYDVKM. This CDR3 has 13 residues. With 8 bases removed from V and 4 bases from J, the gap between germline ends came to 14 bases. Here the CDR3 reads CASYNNPLYGYTF. CDR3 nucleotide sequence: TGTGCCAGCTACAATAACCCCCTCTATGGCTACACCTTC.

This clone was observed a single time. The rearrangement joins TRBV24-1 to TRBJ2-2; 8 bases are a match to TRBD1. The CDR3 sequence is 16 residues long. The J segment lost 4 bases and the V segment lost 0 bases, leaving 3 bases of the junction unmatched. The germline V gene has CDR1 KGHDR and CDR2 SFDVKD. This chain's CDR3 is CATSDLGQGFTGELFF. The DNA for the CDR3 is TGTGCCACCAGTGATTTGGGACAGGGCTTCACCGGGGAGCTGTTTTTT.

This clone occurred once. V usage is TRBV28 and J usage is TRBJ2-7; 8 nucleotides align to TRBD1. Germline-derived CDR1 and CDR2 are MDHEN and SYDVKM. The CDR3 loop spans 16 amino acids. The ends lost 8 bases at V and 2 bases at J; junction bases unmatched: 14. The CDR3 spells CASESGTGLTTYEQYF. The CDR3 DNA reads as TGTGCCAGCGAATCCGGGACAGGACTCACGACCTACGAGCAGTACTTC.

This sequence joins TRBV19 and TRBJ2-1; 8 nucleotides match TRBD2. With V trimmed by 8 bases and J by 7 bases, 10 bases remained unmatched. The CDR3 is made up of 14 amino acids. CDR1 LNHDA and CDR2 SQIVND come from the germline V gene (reference sequence). CDR3 sequence: CASSSRGGGNEQFF. CDR3 nucleotides: TGTGCCAGTTCTAGCCGGGGGGGCGGGAATGAGCAGTTCTTC. The entire variable domain, with the rest obtained from reference TRBV19 and TRBJ2-1, is as follows: DGGITQSPKYLFRKEGQNVTLSCEQNLNHDAMYWYRQDPGQGLRLIYYSQIVNDFQKGDIAEGYSVSREKKESFPLTVTSAQKNPTAFYLCASSSRGGGNEQFFGPGTRLTVL.

In its sample, this clone was seen once. The rearrangement links TRBV5-6 to TRBJ1-6, with 7 bases lining up with TRBD1. The germline V gene encodes CDR1 SGHDT and CDR2 YYEEEE. The CDR3 covers 17 residues. The trim removed 4 bases at V and 4 bases at J, leaving 11 bases unmatched. CDR3 amino acids: CASSPSTHRGYNSPLHF. CDR3 DNA sequence: TGTGCCAGCAGCCCATCCACGCACAGGGGATATAATTCACCCCTCCACTTT. The entire variable domain, with the rest obtained from reference TRBV5-6 and TRBJ1-6, is as follows: DAGVTQSPTHLIKTRGQQVTLRCSPKSGHDTVSWYQQALGQGPQFIFQYYEEEERQRGNFPDRFSGHQFPNYSSELNVNALLLGDSALYLCASSPSTHRGYNSPLHFGNGTRLTVT.